The clone carrying this TCR beta chain was seen a few times. The CDR3 spans 10 residues. The germline V gene encodes CDR1 MNHEY and CDR2 SMNVEV (reference sequence). V was trimmed by 9 bases and J by 6 bases, leaving 9 bases between them. The entry originates in a study of blood T cell repertoires in COVID-19. Study-level background: Acute-phase and convalescent COVID-19 samples originated in the United States, Italy and Spain. The analysed material was cDNA or gDNA that came from T cells, B-cell-depleted T cells, or PBMCs.

Methods used by the authors: Reference gene primer amplification in the assay estimated nucleated cell counts. Assay: immunoSEQ multiplex PCR; the TCRdb copy retains only in-frame clones and omits some. V and J calls and clone size are copied from that table; D and trimming were computed from the DNA. The sample yields about 210,000 clones, approximately 85% seen once. The V and J genes are TRBV27 and TRBJ2-7, with D unclear. The sequence was obtained from a woman between 45 and 65 years old with active or convalescent COVID-19. Sequencing used peripheral blood. The CDR3 reads CARSRCEQYF. In nucleotides, the CDR3 is TGTGCCAGGAGCCGGTGCGAGCAGTACTTC.